This T cell receptor (beta chain) was sequenced during a study of T cells in localized non-small cell lung cancer. V shed 4 bases and J 3 bases; nucleotides not matched to a gene: 11. Germline values: CDR1 SEHNR, CDR2 FQNEAQ (reference sequence). CDR3 size: 18 residues. About this clone itself: The antigen is undetermined.

Study-wide results and limits: Tumor samples were not multi-region, leaving intratumor heterogeneity unexcluded. Density of T cells in blood, when higher, went with longer overall survival. The highest T cell clonality was in uninvolved adjacent lung, above tumor. When the top 100 tumor clones were examined, a median about 60 of them also appeared in the adjacent lung, which was paired and uninvolved.

The data were produced by immunoSEQ multiplex PCR, yet TCRdb's version contains in-frame clones alone and is incomplete. The data show about 33,000 clones, with approximately 80% seen just once and about 38% held by the top ten. V and J are TRBV7-9 and TRBJ2-5, with 13 positions matching TRBD2. Source: peripheral blood, taken before any cancer treatment. The receptor's source is a male donor aged 60 or older with stage II squamous cell lung carcinoma. The CDR3 DNA sequence: TGTGCCAGCAGCTCGAATCCGGGACTAGCGGGGCCGAAAGAGACCCAGTACTTC. Encoded protein: CASSSNPGLAGPKETQYF.